This is a list of T cell receptor beta chains from one sample in a study of blood T cell repertoires in COVID-19. The data were produced by immunoSEQ multiplex PCR, yet TCRdb's version contains in-frame clones alone and is incomplete. Of 250,000 to 300,000 clones detected, approximately 83% appear once; the ten largest clones hold 11%. Sample: peripheral blood. Source of these receptors: an older woman with acute or convalescent COVID-19. Each CDR3 is given with its conserved first and last residue. The order of the fields is D gene, J gene, clone size, V gene, CDR3 length, CDR3 DNA, CDR3 protein. D genes are given only for firm matches. Clone size appears in some rows only: once, few, many, or a class for an expanded clone.

>.|TRBJ2-7|few|TRBV7-8|12
TGTGCCAGCAGCCACTTGTCCTACGAGCAGTACTTC
CASSHLSYEQYF
>TRBD2|TRBJ2-3|.|TRBV6-6|15
TGTGCCAGCAGTTACGACGGGGGGGATTCAGATACGCAGTATTTT
CASSYDGGDSDTQYF
>TRBD2|TRBJ2-5|once|TRBV30|15
TGTGCCTGGAGTGTATTCGGGACTAGGGCTGAGACCCAGTACTTC
CAWSVFGTRAETQYF
>.|TRBJ1-2|.|TRBV12-3/TRBV12-4|13
TGTGCCAGCAGTTTTTCAGGCAGGGATACCTACACCTTC
CASSFSGRDTYTF
>.|TRBJ2-7|once|TRBV5-1|13
TGCGCCAGCAGCTCAGGGGCCTCCTACGAGCAGTACTTC
CASSSGASYEQYF
>.|TRBJ1-2|.|TRBV2|14
TGTGCCAGCAGCGCTACAGGGACCTTCTATGGCTACACCTTC
CASSATGTFYGYTF
>.|TRBJ1-4|few|TRBV18|14
TGTGCCAGCTCCCACAAACAGGATGGGGCCGAACTGTTTTTT
CASSHKQDGAELFF
>TRBD1|TRBJ1-6|.|TRBV25-1|15
TGTGCCAGCAGTGACCCTAGACAGGGGGGTTCACCCCTCCACTTT
CASSDPRQGGSPLHF
>.|TRBJ2-1|.|TRBV20-1|11
TGCAGTGCTAGTAGGGGCCTAGAGCAGTTCTTC
CSASRGLEQFF
>.|TRBJ1-5|.|TRBV4-1|14
TGCGCCAGCAGCCAAGATGGCCCTAATCAGCCCCAGCATTTT
CASSQDGPNQPQHF
>TRBD2|TRBJ2-3|.|TRBV5-1|15
TGCGCCAGCAGCCCTAGCGGGGGGGCCCCAGATACGCAGTATTTT
CASSPSGGAPDTQYF
>.|TRBJ1-1|.|TRBV30|12
TGTGCCTGGATGAGGGAACGGATTGAAGCTTTCTTT
CAWMRERIEAFF
>.|TRBJ1-2|.|TRBV2|12
TGTGCCAGCAGGAGGAACGACTATGGCTACACCTTC
CASRRNDYGYTF
>TRBD1|TRBJ1-1|.|TRBV4-2|16
TGTGCCAGCAGCCAAGACCCGGGACAGGGAATAGCTGAAGCTTTCTTT
CASSQDPGQGIAEAFF
>TRBD2|TRBJ2-1|.|TRBV4-1|18
TGCGCCAGCAGCCAGTACCTTATAGCGGGGTTTTATGAGGGTGAGCAGTTCTTC
CASSQYLIAGFYEGEQFF
>TRBD1|TRBJ1-4|.|TRBV5-6|16
TGTGCCAGCAGCTGGGGACAGGGGATCCCTAATGAAAAACTGTTTTTT
CASSWGQGIPNEKLFF
>.|TRBJ2-3|few|TRBV3-1/TRBV3-2|12
TGTGCCAGCGGGACTAGCACAGATACGCAGTATTTT
CASGTSTDTQYF
>TRBD1|TRBJ1-3|.|TRBV6-5|15
TGTGCCAGCAGTCCGGACAGGGTGGCCGGAAACACCATATATTTT
CASSPDRVAGNTIYF
>TRBD2|TRBJ2-7|.|TRBV9|16
TGTGCCAGCAGCCCCCGGACTAGCGGGGGGGCAAACGAGCAGTACTTC
CASSPRTSGGANEQYF
>.|TRBJ2-7|.|TRBV7-6|14
TGTGCCAGCAGCTTAGGGGGGACACAGCTCGAGCAGTACTTC
CASSLGGTQLEQYF
>.|TRBJ1-4|.|TRBV5-1|15
TGCGCCAGCAGCTTGGGGAACCCAGGTCGGGAAAAACTGTTTTTT
CASSLGNPGREKLFF
>TRBD1|TRBJ2-3|.|TRBV2|11
TGTGCCAGCAGTGCAGGGGGTACGCAGTATTTT
CASSAGGTQYF
>TRBD1|TRBJ1-5|many|TRBV6-5|14
TGTGCCAGCAGGGGGACAGGGCAACGTCAGCCCCAGCATTTT
CASRGTGQRQPQHF
>TRBD1|TRBJ1-1|.|TRBV19|13
TGTGCCAGTACCCCTCTGACAGGGAGTGAAGCTTTCTTT
CASTPLTGSEAFF
>.|TRBJ1-2|once|TRBV30|11
TGTGCCTGGGCCAGGGTCTATGGCTACACCTTC
CAWARVYGYTF
>.|TRBJ1-1|.|TRBV5-4|14
TGTGCCAGCAGCGGCGAGAGAGCGGCTAACAAAGCTTTCTTT
CASSGERAANKAFF
>.|TRBJ2-1|.|TRBV27|15
TGTGCCAGCAGAAAAAGGGGGTCCTCCTACAATGAGCAGTTCTTC
CASRKRGSSYNEQFF
>.|TRBJ1-1|.|TRBV15|14
TGTGCCATCCAGGAGGGGCCATTGAACACTGAAGCTTTCTTT
CAIQEGPLNTEAFF
>TRBD2|TRBJ2-2|.|TRBV7-8|18
TGTGCCAGCAGCTCCAGCAGCGGGGGGCCCTTGAACACCGGGGAGCTGTTTTTT
CASSSSSGGPLNTGELFF
>.|TRBJ1-5|.|TRBV30|15
TGTGCCTGGAGTACAGGGACGAGGGGCAATCAGCCCCAGCATTTT
CAWSTGTRGNQPQHF
>TRBD2|TRBJ2-1|.|TRBV2|15
TGTGCCAGCAGTTTAGCGGGGGGACCTTACAATGAGCAGTTCTTC
CASSLAGGPYNEQFF
>TRBD1|TRBJ1-1|.|TRBV19|13
TGTGCCAGTAGTATAGCCCGGGACAGTAAAGCTTTCTTT
CASSIARDSKAFF
>TRBD1|TRBJ2-3|.|TRBV19|16
TGTGCCAGTAGTACCTCGACAGGGGCTGGTTCAGATACGCAGTATTTT
CASSTSTGAGSDTQYF
>TRBD1|TRBJ1-5|few|TRBV3-1/TRBV3-2|15
TGTGCCAGCAGTCCTTGGACAGGGTTGAATCAGCCCCAGCATTTT
CASSPWTGLNQPQHF
>.|TRBJ2-3|.|TRBV5-1|13
TGCGCCAGCGGGTACCGGGACACAGATACGCAGTATTTT
CASGYRDTDTQYF
>.|TRBJ1-4|.|TRBV6-1|15
TGTGCCAGCAGTGACCCCGGACAACTCAGGGAAAAACTGTTTTTT
CASSDPGQLREKLFF
>.|TRBJ1-1|few|TRBV27|13
TGTGCCAGCAACGCACAGATGGGCACTGAAGCTTTCTTT
CASNAQMGTEAFF
>.|TRBJ1-3|once|TRBV10-3|13
TGTGCCATCAGAGCGGACCCTCGAAACACCATATATTTT
CAIRADPRNTIYF
>TRBD1|TRBJ1-2|.|TRBV4-1|17
TGCGCCAGCAGCCCTCGACAGGGGGCGATTGGGGACTATGGCTACACCTTC
CASSPRQGAIGDYGYTF
>.|TRBJ2-3|.|TRBV7-9|15
TGTGCCAGCAGCACACTTCTGGGGGCGACAGATACGCAGTATTTT
CASSTLLGATDTQYF
>.|TRBJ1-2|few|TRBV19|14
TGTGCCAGTAGTCTAAGTACAGGATACTATGGCTACACCTTC
CASSLSTGYYGYTF
>.|TRBJ2-5|.|TRBV7-9|14
TGTGCCAGCAGCCCAGACAGGACAGAAGAGACCCAGTACTTC
CASSPDRTEETQYF
>.|TRBJ1-1|once|TRBV19|15
TGTGCCACCAAAGGGGAGGGCGGTATGAACACTGAAGCTTTCTTT
CATKGEGGMNTEAFF
>TRBD1|TRBJ1-6|.|TRBV7-9|15
TGTGCCAGCAGCTTAGCGGGACAGGGTAATTCACCCCTCCACTTT
CASSLAGQGNSPLHF
>.|TRBJ2-3|.|TRBV24-1|16
TGTGCCACCAGTGATTTGATTTTTGGGGGGAAAGATACGCAGTATTTT
CATSDLIFGGKDTQYF
>TRBD1|TRBJ1-2|.|TRBV2|13
TGTGCCATGGGACAGGGTGGCAACTATGGCTACACCTTC
CAMGQGGNYGYTF
>.|TRBJ2-6|few|TRBV18|16
TGTGCCAGCTCACTTCTAGGCGGGGCTGGGGCCAACGTCCTGACTTTC
CASSLLGGAGANVLTF
>TRBD1|TRBJ2-7|.|TRBV6-5|14
TGTGCCAGCATTCGACAGGGGCCGTTCTACGAGCAGTACTTC
CASIRQGPFYEQYF
>.|TRBJ2-2|.|TRBV7-2|14
TGTGCCAGCAGCTTGCTAGGGAACACCGGGGAGCTGTTTTTT
CASSLLGNTGELFF
>TRBD1|TRBJ2-7|.|TRBV29-1|13
TGCAGCGTTGTAAGGACAGGGTCCTACGAGCAGTACTTC
CSVVRTGSYEQYF
>.|TRBJ1-5|.|TRBV10-3|12
TGTGCCATCAGTGAGCCAGATCAGCCCCAGCATTTT
CAISEPDQPQHF
>TRBD1|TRBJ1-2|.|TRBV7-8|14
TGTGCCAGCAGCTTAGATGGACAGGTTTATGGCTACACCTTC
CASSLDGQVYGYTF
>TRBD1|TRBJ1-4|.|TRBV5-6|15
TGTGCCAGCAGCTCTCCGGGACAGGGGAATGAAAAACTGTTTTTT
CASSSPGQGNEKLFF
>TRBD1|TRBJ2-1|.|TRBV20-1|14
TGCAGTGCTAGTACAACAGGGGGCAGGTGGGAGCAGTTCTTC
CSASTTGGRWEQFF